What follows is one T cell receptor beta chain and its context. Its target is unknown. Germline CDR1 is GTSNPN and CDR2 is SVGIG (reference sequence). This CDR3 comprises 13 residues. V was shortened by 3 bases and J by 1 base, with 9 bases between the two germline ends. TCRdb analysed the multiplex PCR reads with MiXCR anew, one entry per CDR3 protein. The repertoire holds approximately 200,000 distinct CDR3 sequences, with around a third as singletons. Axillary draining lymph nodes of breast cancer patients supplied the node samples. This sample is part of a study of breast tumors, draining lymph nodes, adjacent tissues. Study outcomes and limitations: Most tumor T cells seemingly derive from lymph node, then expand in tumor. Tumor T cell lymph node origin was a supported hypothesis, not proven. Luminal-like breast cancer showed significantly higher tumor–nontumor repertoire similarity than basal-like.

This TCR was recovered from a female donor with breast cancer. Some clones in this sample may be carry-over from other donors' samples. J is TRBJ1-1 and V is TRBV30; D call uncertain. Sequencing was done on a sample of axillary lymph node tissue. CDR3 loop: CAWRERANTEAFF. The CDR3 DNA is TGTGCCTGGAGAGAGCGGGCGAACACTGAAGCTTTCTTT.